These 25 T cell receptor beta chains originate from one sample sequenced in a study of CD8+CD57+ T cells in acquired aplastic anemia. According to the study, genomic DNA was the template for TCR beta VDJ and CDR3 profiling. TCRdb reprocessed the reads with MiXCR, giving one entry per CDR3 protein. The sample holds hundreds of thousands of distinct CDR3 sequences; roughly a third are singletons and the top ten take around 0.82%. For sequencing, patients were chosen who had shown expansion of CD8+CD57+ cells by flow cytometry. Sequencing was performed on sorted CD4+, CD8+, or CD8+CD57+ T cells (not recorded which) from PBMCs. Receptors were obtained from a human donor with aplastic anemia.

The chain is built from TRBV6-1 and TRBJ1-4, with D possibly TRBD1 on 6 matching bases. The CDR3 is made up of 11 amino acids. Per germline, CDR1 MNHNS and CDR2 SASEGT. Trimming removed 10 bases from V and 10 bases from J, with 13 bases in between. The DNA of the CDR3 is TGTGCCAAAATAGGGGGTCGAAAACTGTTTTTT. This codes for CAKIGGRKLFF.

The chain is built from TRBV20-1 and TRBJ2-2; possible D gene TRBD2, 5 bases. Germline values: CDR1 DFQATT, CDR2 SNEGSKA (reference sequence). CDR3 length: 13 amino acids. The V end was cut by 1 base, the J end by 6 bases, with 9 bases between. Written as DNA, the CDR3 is TGCAGTGCTAGAGGGCCCGGGGCCGGGGAGCTGTTTTTT. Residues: CSARGPGAGELFF.

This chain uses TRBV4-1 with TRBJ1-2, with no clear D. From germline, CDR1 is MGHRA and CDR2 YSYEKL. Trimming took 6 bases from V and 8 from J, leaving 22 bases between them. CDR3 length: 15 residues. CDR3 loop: CASSQTELAAGGYTF. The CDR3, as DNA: TGCGCCAGCAGTCAGACCGAGTTGGCGGCGGGCGGCTACACCTTC.

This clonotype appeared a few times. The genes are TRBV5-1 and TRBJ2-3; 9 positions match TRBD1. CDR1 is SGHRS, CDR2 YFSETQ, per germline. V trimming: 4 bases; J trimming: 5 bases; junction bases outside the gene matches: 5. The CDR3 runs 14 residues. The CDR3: CASSAGTGRDTQYF. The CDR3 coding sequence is TGCGCCAGCAGCGCTGGGACAGGGAGAGATACGCAGTATTTT.

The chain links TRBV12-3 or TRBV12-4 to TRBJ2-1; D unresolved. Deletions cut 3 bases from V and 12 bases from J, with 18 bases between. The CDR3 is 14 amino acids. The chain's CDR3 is CASSFRASWVVQFF. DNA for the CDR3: TGTGCCAGCAGTTTTCGGGCTAGTTGGGTGGTGCAGTTCTTC.

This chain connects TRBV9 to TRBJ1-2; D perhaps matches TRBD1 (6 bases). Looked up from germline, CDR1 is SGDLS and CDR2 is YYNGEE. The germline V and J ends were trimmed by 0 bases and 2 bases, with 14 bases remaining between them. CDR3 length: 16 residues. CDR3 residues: CASSVAERGANYGYTF. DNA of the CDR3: TGTGCCAGCAGCGTAGCTGAACGGGGGGCCAACTATGGCTACACCTTC.

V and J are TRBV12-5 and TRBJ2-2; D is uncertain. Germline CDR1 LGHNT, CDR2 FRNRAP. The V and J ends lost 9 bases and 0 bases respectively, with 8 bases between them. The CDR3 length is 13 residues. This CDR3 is CARAFANTGELFF. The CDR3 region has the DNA TGTGCTAGGGCCTTTGCGAACACCGGGGAGCTGTTTTTT.

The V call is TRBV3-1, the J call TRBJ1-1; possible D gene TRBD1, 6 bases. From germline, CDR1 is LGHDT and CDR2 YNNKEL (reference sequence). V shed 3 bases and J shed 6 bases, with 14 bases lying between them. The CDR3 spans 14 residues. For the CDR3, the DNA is TGTGCCAGCAGCCAGCCGGGACACGAAGCTGAAGCTTTCTTT. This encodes CASSQPGHEAEAFF.

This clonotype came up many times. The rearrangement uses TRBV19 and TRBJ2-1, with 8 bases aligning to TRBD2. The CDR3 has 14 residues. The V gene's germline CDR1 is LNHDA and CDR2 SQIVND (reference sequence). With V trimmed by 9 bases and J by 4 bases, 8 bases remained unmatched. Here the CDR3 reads CASKPGLGYNEQFF. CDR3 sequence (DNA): TGTGCCAGCAAACCGGGACTAGGGTACAATGAGCAGTTCTTC.

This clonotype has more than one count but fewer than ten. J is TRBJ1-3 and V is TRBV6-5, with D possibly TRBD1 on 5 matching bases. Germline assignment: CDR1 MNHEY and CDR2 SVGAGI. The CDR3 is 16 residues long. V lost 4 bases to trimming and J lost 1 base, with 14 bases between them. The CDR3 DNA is TGTGCCAGCAGTTCTGGCGGGGGACCGTCTGGAAACACCATATATTTT. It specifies CASSSGGGPSGNTIYF.

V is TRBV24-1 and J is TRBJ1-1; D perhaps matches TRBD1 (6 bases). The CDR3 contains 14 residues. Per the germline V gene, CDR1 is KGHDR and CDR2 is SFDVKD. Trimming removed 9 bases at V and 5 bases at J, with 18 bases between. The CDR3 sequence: CATEGGPGRTEAFF. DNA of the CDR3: TGTGCCACCGAGGGGGGGCCGGGGAGGACTGAAGCTTTCTTT.

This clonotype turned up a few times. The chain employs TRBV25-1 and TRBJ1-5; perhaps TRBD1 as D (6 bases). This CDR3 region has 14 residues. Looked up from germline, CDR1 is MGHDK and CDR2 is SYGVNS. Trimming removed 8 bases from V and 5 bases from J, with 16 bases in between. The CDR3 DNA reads TGTGCCAGCCCTGGGGGGGCAACCCATCAGCCCCAGCATTTT. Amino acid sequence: CASPGGATHQPQHF. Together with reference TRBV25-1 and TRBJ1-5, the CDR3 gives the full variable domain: EADIYQTPRYLVIGTGKKITLECSQTMGHDKMYWYQQDPGMELHLIHYSYGVNSTEKGDLSSESTVSRIRTEHFPLTLESARPSHTSQYLCASPGGATHQPQHFGDGTRLSIL.

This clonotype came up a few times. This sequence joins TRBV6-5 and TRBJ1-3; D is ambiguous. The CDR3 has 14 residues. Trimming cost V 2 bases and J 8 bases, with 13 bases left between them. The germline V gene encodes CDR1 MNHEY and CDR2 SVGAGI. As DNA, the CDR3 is TGTGCCAGCAGTTACCTGGCAATAAGTGACACCATATATTTT. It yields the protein CASSYLAISDTIYF.

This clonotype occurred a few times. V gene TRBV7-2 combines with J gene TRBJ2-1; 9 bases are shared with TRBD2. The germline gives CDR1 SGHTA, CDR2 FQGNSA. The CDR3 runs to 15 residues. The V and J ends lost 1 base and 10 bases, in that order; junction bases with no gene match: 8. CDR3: CASSLVERGVGEQFF. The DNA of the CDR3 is TGTGCCAGCAGCTTAGTAGAGCGGGGGGTTGGGGAGCAGTTCTTC.

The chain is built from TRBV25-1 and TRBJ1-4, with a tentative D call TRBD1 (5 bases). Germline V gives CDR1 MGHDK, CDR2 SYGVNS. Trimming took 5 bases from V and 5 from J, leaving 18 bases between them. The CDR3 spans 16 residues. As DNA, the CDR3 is TGTGCCAGCAGTTACTCCCAGACAGACTTAAATGAAAAACTGTTTTTT. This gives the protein CASSYSQTDLNEKLFF.

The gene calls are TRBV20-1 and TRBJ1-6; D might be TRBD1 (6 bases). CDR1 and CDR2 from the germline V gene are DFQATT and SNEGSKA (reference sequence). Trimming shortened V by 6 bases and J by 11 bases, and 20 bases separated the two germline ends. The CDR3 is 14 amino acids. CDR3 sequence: CSASSVDRITPLHF. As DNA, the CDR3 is TGCAGTGCCAGTAGTGTTGACAGGATTACACCCCTCCACTTT.

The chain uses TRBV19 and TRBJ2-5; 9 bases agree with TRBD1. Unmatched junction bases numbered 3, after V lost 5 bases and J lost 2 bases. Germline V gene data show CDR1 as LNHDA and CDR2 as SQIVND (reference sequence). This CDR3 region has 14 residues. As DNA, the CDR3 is TGTGCCAGTAGTGACGACAGGGGGCAAGAGACCCAGTACTTC. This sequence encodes CASSDDRGQETQYF.

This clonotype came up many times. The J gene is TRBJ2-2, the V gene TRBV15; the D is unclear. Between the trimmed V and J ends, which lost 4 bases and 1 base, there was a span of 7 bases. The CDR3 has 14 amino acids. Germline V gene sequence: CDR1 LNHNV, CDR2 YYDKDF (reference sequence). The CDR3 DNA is TGTGCCACCAGCACCCGACGGAACACCGGGGAGCTGTTTTTT. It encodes CATSTRRNTGELFF.

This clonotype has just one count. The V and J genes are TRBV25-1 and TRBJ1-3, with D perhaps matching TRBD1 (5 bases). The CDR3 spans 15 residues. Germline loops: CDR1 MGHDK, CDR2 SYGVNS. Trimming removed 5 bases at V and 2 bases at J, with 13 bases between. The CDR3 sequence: CASSPRGSAGNTIYF. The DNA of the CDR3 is TGTGCCAGCAGTCCTAGGGGTTCGGCTGGAAACACCATATATTTT. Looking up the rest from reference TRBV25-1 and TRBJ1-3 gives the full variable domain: EADIYQTPRYLVIGTGKKITLECSQTMGHDKMYWYQQDPGMELHLIHYSYGVNSTEKGDLSSESTVSRIRTEHFPLTLESARPSHTSQYLCASSPRGSAGNTIYFGEGSWLTVV.

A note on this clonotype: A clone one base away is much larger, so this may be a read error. CDR3 sequence (DNA): TGTGCCACCAAGTTTAAGGATAGTCGACCCCTCCACTTT. This encodes CATKFKDSRPLHF. V is TRBV12-3 or TRBV12-4 and J is TRBJ1-6, with D uncertain. V was cut by 10 bases and J by 12 bases, with 19 bases left in between. The CDR3 runs 13 residues.

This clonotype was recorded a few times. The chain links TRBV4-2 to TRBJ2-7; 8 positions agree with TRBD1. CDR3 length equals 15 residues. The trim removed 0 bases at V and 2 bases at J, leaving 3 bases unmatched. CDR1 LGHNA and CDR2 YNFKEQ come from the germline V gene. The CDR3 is CASSQDSGGPYEQYF. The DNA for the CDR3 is TGTGCCAGCAGCCAAGATTCAGGGGGCCCCTACGAGCAGTACTTC.

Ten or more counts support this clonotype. CDR3 region: CASSILAGAYEQYF. The CDR3, as DNA: TGTGCCAGTAGTATCCTAGCGGGGGCCTACGAGCAGTACTTC. J is TRBJ2-7 and V is TRBV19, with 10 bases matching TRBD2. The CDR3 is 14 amino acids. V lost 3 bases and J lost 2; bases outside the gene matches: 1. CDR1 and CDR2 from the germline V gene are LNHDA and SQIVND (reference sequence).

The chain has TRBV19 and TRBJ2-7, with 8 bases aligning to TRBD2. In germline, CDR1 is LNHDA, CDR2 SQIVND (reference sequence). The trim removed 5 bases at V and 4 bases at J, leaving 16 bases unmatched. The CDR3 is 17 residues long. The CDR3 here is CASSAGDFRGGPYEQYF. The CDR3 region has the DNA TGTGCCAGTAGTGCCGGGGATTTCCGGGGGGGTCCTTACGAGCAGTACTTC.

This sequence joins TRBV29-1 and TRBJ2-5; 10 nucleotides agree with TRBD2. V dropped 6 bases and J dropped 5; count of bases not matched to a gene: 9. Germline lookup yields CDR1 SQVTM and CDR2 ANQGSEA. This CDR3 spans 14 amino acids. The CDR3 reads CSVKKAGGLETQYF. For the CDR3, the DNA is TGCAGCGTCAAAAAAGCGGGGGGGCTGGAGACCCAGTACTTC.

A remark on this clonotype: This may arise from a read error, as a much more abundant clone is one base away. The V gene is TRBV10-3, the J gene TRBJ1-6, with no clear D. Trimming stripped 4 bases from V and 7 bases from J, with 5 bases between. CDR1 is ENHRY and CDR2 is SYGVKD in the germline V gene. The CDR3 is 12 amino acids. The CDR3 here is CAISGGNSPLHF. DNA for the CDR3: TGTGCCATCAGTGGTGGGAATTCACCCCTCCACTTT.